This T cell receptor beta chain is drawn from a study of blood T cell repertoires in COVID-19. In the source study's methods: Amplification of reference gene primers was used by the study to estimate nucleated cell counts. The assay was immunoSEQ multiplex PCR, and TCRdb's table has in-frame clones only and misses some. V, J and clone size derive from that table, while D and trimming were established from the DNA sequence. Altogether about 54,000 clones are present, roughly 87% being singletons, with the ten largest covering roughly 3.7%. CDR3 length: 14 amino acids. Trimming left V 3 bases short and J 0 bases short, with 6 bases between. Germline lookup yields CDR1 SGHDN and CDR2 FVKESK.

The origin of this receptor is a middle-aged man with COVID-19, enrolled during active disease. The sequenced material came from peripheral blood. The chain recombines TRBV14 with TRBJ2-1; perhaps TRBD2 as D (6 bases). CDR3 residues: CASSQGGSYNEQFF. As DNA, the CDR3 is TGTGCCAGCAGCCAGGGGGGCTCCTACAATGAGCAGTTCTTC. The entire variable domain, with the rest obtained from reference TRBV14 and TRBJ2-1, is as follows: EAGVTQFPSHSVIEKGQTVTLRCDPISGHDNLYWYRRVMGKEIKFLLHFVKESKQDESGMPNNRFLAERTGGTYSTLKVQPAELEDSGVYFCASSQGGSYNEQFFGPGTRLTVL.